The clone carrying this T cell receptor (beta chain) has more than one count but fewer than ten. These data are taken from a study of cytomegalovirus exposure and HLA in healthy donors. Vbeta (60) and Jbeta (13) primers were used in the PCR. TCRdb's copy holds only in-frame clones and misses some; the assay was immunoSEQ multiplex PCR. The sample contains 170,000 or so clones, less than 85% of which appear only once. The sequence was obtained from a man between 18 and 29 years old in good health and CMV-seronegative. The sequenced sample consisted of PBMCs.

CDR3 sequence: CASSLSRNTEAFF. As DNA, the CDR3 is TGTGCCAGCAGTTTATCGAGGAACACTGAAGCTTTCTTT. The rearrangement uses TRBV27 and TRBJ1-1; D ambiguous. The CDR3 has 13 residues. The V end lost 0 bases, the J end lost 1 base, and 3 bases lay between the germline ends. CDR1 is MNHEY, CDR2 SMNVEV, per germline (reference sequence).